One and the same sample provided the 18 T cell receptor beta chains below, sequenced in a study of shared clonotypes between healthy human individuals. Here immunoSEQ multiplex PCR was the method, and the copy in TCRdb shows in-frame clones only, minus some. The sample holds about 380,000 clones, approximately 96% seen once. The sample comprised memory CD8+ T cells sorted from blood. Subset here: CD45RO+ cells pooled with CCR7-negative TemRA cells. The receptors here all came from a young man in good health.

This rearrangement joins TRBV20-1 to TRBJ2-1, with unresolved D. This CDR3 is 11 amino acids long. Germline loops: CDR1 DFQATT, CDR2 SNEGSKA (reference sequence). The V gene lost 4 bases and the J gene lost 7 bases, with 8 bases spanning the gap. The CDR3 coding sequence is TGCAGTGCTAATATTTTGAATGAGCAGTTCTTC. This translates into CSANILNEQFF.

CDR3 protein: CASSREVNSGNTIYF. The CDR3 DNA is TGTGCCAGCTCACGGGAGGTCAACTCTGGAAACACCATATATTTT. The V call is TRBV18, the J call TRBJ1-3; D is uncertain. Germline assignment: CDR1 KGHSH and CDR2 LQKENI. The germline V and J ends were trimmed by 4 bases and 0 bases, with 10 bases remaining between them. The CDR3 has 15 amino acids.

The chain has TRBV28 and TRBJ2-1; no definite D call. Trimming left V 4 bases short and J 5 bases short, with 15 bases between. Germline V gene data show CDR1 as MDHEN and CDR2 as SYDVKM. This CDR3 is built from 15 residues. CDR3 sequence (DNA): TGTGCCAGCAGTTCCCTCCTCACACGAAACAATGAGCAGTTCTTC. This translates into CASSSLLTRNNEQFF. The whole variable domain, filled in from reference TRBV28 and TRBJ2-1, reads DVKVTQSSRYLVKRTGEKVFLECVQDMDHENMFWYRQDPGLGLRLIYFSYDVKMKEKGDIPEGYSVSREKKERFSLILESASTNQTSMYLCASSSLLTRNNEQFFGPGTRLTVL.

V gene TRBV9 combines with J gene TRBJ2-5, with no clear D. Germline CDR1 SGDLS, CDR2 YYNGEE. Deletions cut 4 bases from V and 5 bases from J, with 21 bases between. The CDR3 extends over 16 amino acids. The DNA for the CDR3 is TGTGCCAGCAGCACCGAGTCGTGGCCGACCAGGGAGACCCAGTACTTC. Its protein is CASSTESWPTRETQYF.

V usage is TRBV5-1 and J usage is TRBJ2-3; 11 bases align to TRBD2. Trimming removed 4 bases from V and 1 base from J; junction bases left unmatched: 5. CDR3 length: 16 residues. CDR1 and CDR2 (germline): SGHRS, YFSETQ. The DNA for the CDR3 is TGCGCCAGCAGCCCCATAGCGGGAGGGGGCACAGATACGCAGTATTTT. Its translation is CASSPIAGGGTDTQYF.

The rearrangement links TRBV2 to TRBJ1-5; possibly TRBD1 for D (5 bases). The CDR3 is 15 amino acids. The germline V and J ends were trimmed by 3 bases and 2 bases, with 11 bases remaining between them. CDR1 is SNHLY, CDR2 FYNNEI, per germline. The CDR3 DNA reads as TGTGCCAGCAGTGACAGGGAATCACGCAATCAGCCCCAGCATTTT. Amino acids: CASSDRESRNQPQHF.

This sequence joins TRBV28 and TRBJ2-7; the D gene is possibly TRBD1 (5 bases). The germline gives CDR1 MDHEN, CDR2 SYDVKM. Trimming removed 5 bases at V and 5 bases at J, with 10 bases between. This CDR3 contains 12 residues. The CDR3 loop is CASSQQGNEQYF. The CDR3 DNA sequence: TGTGCCAGCAGTCAGCAGGGTAACGAGCAGTACTTC.

The CDR3 nucleotides read TGTGCCAGCAGTCCTAGTCGGTCGGGATACATGGGAGATACGCAGTATTTT. Translated, it gives CASSPSRSGYMGDTQYF. The chain uses TRBV27 and TRBJ2-3; D might be TRBD2 (5 bases). V shed 5 bases and J shed 5 bases, with 23 bases lying between them. Germline V gives CDR1 MNHEY, CDR2 SMNVEV (reference sequence). CDR3 size: 17 residues.

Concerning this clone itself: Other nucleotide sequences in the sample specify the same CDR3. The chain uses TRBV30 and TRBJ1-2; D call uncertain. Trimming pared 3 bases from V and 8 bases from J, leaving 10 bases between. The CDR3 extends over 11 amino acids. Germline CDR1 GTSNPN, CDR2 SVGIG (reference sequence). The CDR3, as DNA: TGTGCCTGGAGCTCGGGCTCAGGCTACACCTTC. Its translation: CAWSSGSGYTF.

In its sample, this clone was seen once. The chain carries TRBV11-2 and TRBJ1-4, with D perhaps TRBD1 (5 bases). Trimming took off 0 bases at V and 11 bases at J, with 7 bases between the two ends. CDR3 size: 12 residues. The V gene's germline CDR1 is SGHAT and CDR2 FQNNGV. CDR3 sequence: CASSLEGVKLFF. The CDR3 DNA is TGTGCCAGCAGCTTAGAGGGGGTGAAACTGTTTTTT.

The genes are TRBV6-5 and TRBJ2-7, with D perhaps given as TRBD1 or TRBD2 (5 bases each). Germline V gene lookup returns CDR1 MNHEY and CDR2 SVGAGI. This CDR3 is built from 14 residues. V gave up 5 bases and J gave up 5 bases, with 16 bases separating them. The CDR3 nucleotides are TGTGCCAGCAGTGAGCCGGGCCTGGGGGACGAGCAGTACTTC. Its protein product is CASSEPGLGDEQYF.

The CDR3 DNA is TGTGCCAGTAGTACAGGGATGGGTATTGGCTACACCTTC. Its protein is CASSTGMGIGYTF. The genes are TRBV19 and TRBJ1-2, with a weak D call TRBD1 (5 bases). The germline V gene has CDR1 LNHDA and CDR2 SQIVND (reference sequence). This CDR3 is 13 amino acids long. Trimming shortened V by 4 bases and J by 7 bases, and 13 bases separated the two germline ends.

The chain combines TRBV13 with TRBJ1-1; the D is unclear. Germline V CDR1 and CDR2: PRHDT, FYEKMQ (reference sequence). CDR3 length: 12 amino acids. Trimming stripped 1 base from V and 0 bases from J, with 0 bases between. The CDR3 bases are TGTGCCAGCAGCTTAGTGAACACTGAAGCTTTCTTT. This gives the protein CASSLVNTEAFF.

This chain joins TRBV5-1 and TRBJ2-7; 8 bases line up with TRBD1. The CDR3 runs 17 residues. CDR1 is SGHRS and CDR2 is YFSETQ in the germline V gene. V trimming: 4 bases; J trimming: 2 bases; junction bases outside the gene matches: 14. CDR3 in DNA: TGCGCCAGCAGCCCTCAAATGGACAGGGTCAGCGCCTACGAGCAGTACTTC. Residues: CASSPQMDRVSAYEQYF.

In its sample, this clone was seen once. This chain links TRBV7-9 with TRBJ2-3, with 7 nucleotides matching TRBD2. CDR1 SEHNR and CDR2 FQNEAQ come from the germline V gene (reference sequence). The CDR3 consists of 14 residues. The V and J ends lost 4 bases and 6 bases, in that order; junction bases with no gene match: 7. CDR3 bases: TGTGCCAGCAGCTCGGGCGGGAGCATGGATACGCAGTATTTT. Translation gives CASSSGGSMDTQYF.

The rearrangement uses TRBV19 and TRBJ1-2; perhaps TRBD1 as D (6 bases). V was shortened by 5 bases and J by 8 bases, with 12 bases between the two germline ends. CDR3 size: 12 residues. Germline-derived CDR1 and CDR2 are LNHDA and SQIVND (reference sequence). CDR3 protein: CASSAPRGGYTF. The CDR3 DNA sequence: TGTGCCAGTAGTGCGCCCAGGGGAGGCTACACCTTC.

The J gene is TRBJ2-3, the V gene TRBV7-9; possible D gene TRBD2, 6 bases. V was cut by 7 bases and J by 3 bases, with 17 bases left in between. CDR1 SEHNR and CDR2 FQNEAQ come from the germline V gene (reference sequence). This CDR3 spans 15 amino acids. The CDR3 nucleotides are TGTGCCAGCAAAGGGGCGGGACTGAATACAGATACGCAGTATTTT. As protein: CASKGAGLNTDTQYF.

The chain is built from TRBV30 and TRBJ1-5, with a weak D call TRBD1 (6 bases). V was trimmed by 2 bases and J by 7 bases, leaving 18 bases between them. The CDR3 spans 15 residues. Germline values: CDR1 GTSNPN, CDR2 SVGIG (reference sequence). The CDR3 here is CAWSPGASRRQPQHF. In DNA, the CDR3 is TGTGCCTGGAGTCCAGGGGCCTCCCGGAGACAGCCCCAGCATTTT.